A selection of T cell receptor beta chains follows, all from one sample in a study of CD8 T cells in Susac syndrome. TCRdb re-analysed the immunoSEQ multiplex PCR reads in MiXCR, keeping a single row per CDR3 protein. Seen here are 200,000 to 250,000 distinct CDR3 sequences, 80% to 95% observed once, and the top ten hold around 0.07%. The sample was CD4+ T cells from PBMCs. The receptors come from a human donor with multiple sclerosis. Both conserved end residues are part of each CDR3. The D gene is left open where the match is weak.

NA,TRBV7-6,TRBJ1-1,CASSPRRGGWGDTEAFF,TGTGCCAGCAGCCCCAGAAGGGGGGGGTGGGGAGACACTGAAGCTTTCTTT
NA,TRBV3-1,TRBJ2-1,CASSQDPGVYNEQFF,TGTGCCAGCAGCCAAGATCCAGGGGTTTACAATGAGCAGTTCTTC
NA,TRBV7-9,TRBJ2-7,CASSPRLDPEQYF,TGTGCCAGCAGCCCCCGATTAGACCCCGAGCAGTACTTC
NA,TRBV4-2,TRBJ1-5,CASSQEFDQPQHF,TGTGCCAGCAGCCAAGAGTTTGATCAGCCCCAGCATTTT
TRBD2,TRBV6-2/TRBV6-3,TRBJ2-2,CASSYSTSGGPNTGELFF,TGTGCCAGCAGTTACTCGACCAGCGGGGGGCCGAACACCGGGGAGCTGTTTTTT
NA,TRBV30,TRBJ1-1,CAWSVGQGHTEAFF,TGTGCCTGGAGTGTTGGGCAAGGACACACTGAAGCTTTCTTT
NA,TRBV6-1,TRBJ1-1,CASAKNTEAFF,TGTGCCAGCGCAAAGAACACTGAAGCTTTCTTT
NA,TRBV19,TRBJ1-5,CASSIEATSNQPQHF,TGTGCCAGTAGTATAGAGGCGACTAGCAATCAGCCCCAGCATTTT
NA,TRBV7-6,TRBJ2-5,CASSFRQGRGETQYF,TGTGCCAGCAGCTTCCGACAGGGGCGGGGGGAGACCCAGTACTTC
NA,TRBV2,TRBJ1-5,CASSGGRDSNQPQHF,TGTGCCAGCAGTGGGGGACGGGATAGCAATCAGCCCCAGCATTTT